A single T cell receptor (beta chain) is shown here with its context. This CDR3 comprises 13 residues. V dropped 2 bases and J dropped 4 bases, with 8 bases sitting between them. CDR1 is LGHNA and CDR2 is YSLEER in the germline V gene. These data come from a study of blood T cell repertoires in COVID-19. Assay used: immunoSEQ multiplex PCR; TCRdb lists only in-frame clones, some missing. The top ten clones hold over 7.5% of a sample with about 72,000 clones, just over 85% of them seen once. This chain joins TRBV4-3 and TRBJ1-1; maybe TRBD1 (6 bases). The TCR was taken from a man aged 30 to 39 with acute or convalescent COVID-19. The sample consisted of peripheral blood. The CDR3 here is CASSQRGSTEAFF. The CDR3 DNA is TGCGCCAGCAGCCAAAGGGGGAGCACTGAAGCTTTCTTT.